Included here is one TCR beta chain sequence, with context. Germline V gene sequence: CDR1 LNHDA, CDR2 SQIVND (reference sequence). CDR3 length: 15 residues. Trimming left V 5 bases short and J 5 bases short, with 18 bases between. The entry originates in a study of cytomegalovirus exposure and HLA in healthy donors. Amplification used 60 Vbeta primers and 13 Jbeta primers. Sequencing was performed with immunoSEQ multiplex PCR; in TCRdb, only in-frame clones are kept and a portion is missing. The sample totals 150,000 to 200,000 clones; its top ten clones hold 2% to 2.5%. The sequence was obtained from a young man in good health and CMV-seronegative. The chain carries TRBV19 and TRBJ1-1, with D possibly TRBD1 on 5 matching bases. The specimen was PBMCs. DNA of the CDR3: TGTGCCAGTAGTGGTTGGGGGGGTATGAGGACTGAAGCTTTCTTT. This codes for CASSGWGGMRTEAFF. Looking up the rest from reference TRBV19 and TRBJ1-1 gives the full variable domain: DGGITQSPKYLFRKEGQNVTLSCEQNLNHDAMYWYRQDPGQGLRLIYYSQIVNDFQKGDIAEGYSVSREKKESFPLTVTSAQKNPTAFYLCASSGWGGMRTEAFFGQGTRLTVV.